The 7 T cell receptor beta chains presented below share a single source sample, sequenced in a study of T cell responses to AZD1222 COVID-19 vaccine. Profiling relied on immunoSEQ multiplex PCR, and the TCRdb table lists in-frame clones only, not all of them. The profile shows some 110,000 clones, approximately 90% of them singletons. The material was peripheral blood, obtained on day 0 of AZD1222 vaccination. These receptors originate from an adult in good health.

The sample holds a few counts of this clone. This chain joins TRBV4-1 and TRBJ2-2, with D possibly TRBD2 on 5 matching bases. Trimming shortened V by 4 bases and J by 5 bases, and 8 bases separated the two germline ends. Germline CDR1 and CDR2: MGHRA and YSYEKL. The length of the CDR3 is 13 residues. The CDR3 sequence is CASSPGGTGELFF. For the CDR3, the DNA is TGCGCCAGCAGCCCAGGCGGGACCGGGGAGCTGTTTTTT.

The genes are TRBV9 and TRBJ2-2, with D maybe TRBD1 (5 bases). Trimming removed 0 bases at V and 0 bases at J, with 9 bases between. The CDR3 extends over 16 amino acids. The germline V gene has CDR1 SGDLS and CDR2 YYNGEE. The CDR3 DNA sequence: TGTGCCAGCAGCGTAGAGTGGACACCGAACACCGGGGAGCTGTTTTTT. Residues: CASSVEWTPNTGELFF. Full variable domain (remainder filled in from reference TRBV9 and TRBJ2-2): DSGVTQTPKHLITATGQRVTLRCSPRSGDLSVYWYQQSLDQGLQFLIQYYNGEERAKGNILERFSAQQFPDLHSELNLSSLELGDSALYFCASSVEWTPNTGELFFGEGSRLTVL.

This clone was observed a single time. The genes are TRBV29-1 and TRBJ2-2, with D perhaps TRBD1 (6 bases). Trimming took 5 bases from V and 1 from J, leaving 8 bases between them. The CDR3 sequence is 13 residues long. Germline CDR1 SQVTM, CDR2 ANQGSEA. The DNA for the CDR3 is TGCAGCGTTTTACAGGGGAACACCGGGGAGCTGTTTTTT. Translating it yields CSVLQGNTGELFF.

The chain has TRBV4-1 and TRBJ1-2, with D tentatively TRBD1 (6 bases). The V and J ends lost 1 base and 3 bases respectively, with 9 bases between them. The germline CDR1 and CDR2 sequences are MGHRA and YSYEKL. CDR3 length: 14 amino acids. CDR3 coding DNA: TGCGCCAGCAGCCAAGCTCCAGGGGACTATGGCTACACCTTC. Its protein product is CASSQAPGDYGYTF.

The chain couples TRBV7-6 to TRBJ1-1; weak D call: TRBD1 (5 bases). CDR3 length equals 19 residues. The germline V gene encodes CDR1 SGHVS and CDR2 FNYEAQ. V dropped 5 bases and J dropped 0 bases, with 25 bases sitting between them. The CDR3 bases are TGTGCCAGCAGCCGAAACCCGGCGGGGGGTTTGGGGATGAACACTGAAGCTTTCTTT. Its protein product is CASSRNPAGGLGMNTEAFF.

The gene calls are TRBV2 and TRBJ1-1; D uncertain. V dropped 0 bases and J dropped 5 bases, with 1 base sitting between them. From germline, CDR1 is SNHLY and CDR2 FYNNEI. This CDR3 comprises 11 residues. The CDR3 reads CASSEATEAFF. The DNA of the CDR3 is TGTGCCAGCAGTGAAGCGACTGAAGCTTTCTTT.

This clone was picked up a small number of times. The V call is TRBV9, the J call TRBJ1-1; 8 positions agree with TRBD1. There are 14 residues in the CDR3. The ends lost 7 bases at V and 10 bases at J; junction bases unmatched: 15. Per germline, CDR1 SGDLS and CDR2 YYNGEE. CDR3: CASQKDREFGPAFF. The CDR3, as DNA: TGTGCCAGCCAAAAGGACAGGGAATTTGGGCCAGCTTTCTTT. The complete variable domain, with remaining parts taken from reference TRBV9 and TRBJ1-1, reads DSGVTQTPKHLITATGQRVTLRCSPRSGDLSVYWYQQSLDQGLQFLIQYYNGEERAKGNILERFSAQQFPDLHSELNLSSLELGDSALYFCASQKDREFGPAFFGQGTRLTVV.